The 22 T cell receptor beta chains below were found in one sample sequenced in a study of beta chain features in type 1 diabetes. cDNA synthesis used the whole RNA isolate, giving expressed TCRB sequences. Profiling relied on immunoSEQ multiplex PCR, and the TCRdb table lists in-frame clones only, not all of them. The sample records some 240,000 clones, around 16% being singletons. No cognate antigen is known for these TCRs. Study findings and constraints: Moderate yet significant TCRB CDR3 shortening was seen in Type 1 diabetes patients in all four CD4+ subsets.

The sample comprised naive CD4+ T cells from blood. All receptors come from a man aged 25-40 years with type 1 diabetes.

Only a few counts were recorded for this clone. This chain links TRBV4-2 with TRBJ2-3, with 13 nucleotides matching TRBD2. Looked up from germline, CDR1 is LGHNA and CDR2 is YNFKEQ. The CDR3 contains 17 residues. V lost 4 bases to trimming and J lost 0 bases; unmatched junction nucleotides: 4. CDR3 coding DNA: TGTGCCAGCAGCCCGTCGACTAGCGGGAGGAGCACAGATACGCAGTATTTT. This codes for CASSPSTSGRSTDTQYF.

This rearrangement joins TRBV5-4 to TRBJ1-1; D is unresolved. CDR1 is SGHNT, CDR2 YYREEE, per germline (reference sequence). CDR3 length: 13 residues. Trimming removed 5 bases at V and 1 base at J, with 9 bases between. The CDR3 nucleotides are TGTGCCAGCAGTCACCCATCGAACACTGAAGCTTTCTTT. The encoded protein is CASSHPSNTEAFF.

This clone was counted between two and nine times. This chain connects TRBV6-5 to TRBJ2-3; 7 nucleotides align to TRBD2. Germline loops: CDR1 MNHEY, CDR2 SVGAGI. This CDR3 comprises 13 residues. J gave up 2 bases and V 7 bases, and 3 bases lay outside the gene matches. CDR3 DNA: TGTGCCAGCAAGGCGGGAGTCACAGATACGCAGTATTTT. This encodes CASKAGVTDTQYF.

The rearrangement links TRBV4-3 to TRBJ2-1; D ambiguous. V lost 3 bases and J 13 bases, leaving 16 bases between the germline ends. Looked up from germline, CDR1 is LGHNA and CDR2 is YSLEER. This CDR3 region has 13 residues. CDR3 nucleotides: TGCGCCAGCAGCCAGAATCTCTTGTACCCCCAGTTCTTC. This gives the protein CASSQNLLYPQFF.

The CDR3 here is CSVGDQAYEQYF. For the CDR3, the DNA is TGCAGCGTTGGGGACCAAGCCTACGAGCAGTACTTC. The rearrangement uses TRBV29-1 and TRBJ2-7; D is perhaps TRBD1 or TRBD2 (5 bases each). Per the germline V gene, CDR1 is SQVTM and CDR2 is ANQGSEA. There are 12 residues in the CDR3. V lost 4 bases, J lost 2 bases, and 9 bases lay in between.

The chain carries TRBV2 and TRBJ1-2; perhaps TRBD1 as D (5 bases). Germline assignment: CDR1 SNHLY and CDR2 FYNNEI. The CDR3 runs 11 residues. Between the trimmed V and J ends, which lost 1 base and 12 bases, there was a span of 9 bases. The chain's CDR3 is CASSEGAGNTF. As DNA, the CDR3 is TGTGCCAGCAGTGAAGGGGCAGGGAACACCTTC.

This chain uses TRBV4-3 with TRBJ2-5; 11 bases map to TRBD2. This CDR3 contains 15 residues. Germline CDR1 LGHNA, CDR2 YSLEER. V lost 1 base and J lost 4; bases outside the gene matches: 2. Written as DNA, the CDR3 is TGCGCCAGCAGCCAAGGTCTAGCGGGAGGAGAGACCCAGTACTTC. Protein: CASSQGLAGGETQYF.

This clone was observed a handful of times. The chain carries TRBV29-1 and TRBJ1-5; D ambiguous. Trimming took off 3 bases at V and 2 bases at J, with 8 bases between the two ends. Germline lookup yields CDR1 SQVTM and CDR2 ANQGSEA. The CDR3 is 13 residues long. The CDR3 sequence is CSVELGGNQPQHF. CDR3 nucleotides: TGCAGCGTTGAGTTGGGAGGCAATCAGCCCCAGCATTTT.

This clone was seen only a few times. The rearrangement links TRBV23-1 to TRBJ2-3; 8 nucleotides align to TRBD2. TRBV23-1 carries the ORF label, with uncertain function. The CDR3 is made up of 17 amino acids. The J segment lost 0 bases and the V segment lost 0 bases, leaving 5 bases of the junction unmatched. The chain's CDR3 is CASSQSEASGSTDTQYF. In DNA, the CDR3 is TGCGCCAGCAGTCAATCGGAGGCTAGCGGGAGCACAGATACGCAGTATTTT.

J is TRBJ2-5 and V is TRBV7-7, with 9 nucleotides matching TRBD2. Losses at the gene ends were 4 bases for V and 2 bases for J; bases not matched to a gene: 5. This CDR3 region has 15 residues. Germline loops: CDR1 SSHAT, CDR2 FNYEAQ (reference sequence). CDR3 DNA sequence: TGTGCCAGCAGCTCCGGACTAGCGCCTCAAGAGACCCAGTACTTC. Amino acid sequence: CASSSGLAPQETQYF.

A few counts support this clone. One junction end does not reproduce the germline sequence, and a read error may be involved. The gene calls are TRBV7-2 and TRBJ2-2, with TRBD2 as a possible D gene (5 bases). The CDR3 contains 11 residues. Germline CDR1 reads SGHTA; CDR2 reads FQGNSA. The DNA for the CDR3 is TGCGGCCTCGGGATGGCCGGGGAGCTGTTTTTT. Protein: CGLGMAGELFF. The full variable domain, rest sourced from reference TRBV7-2 and TRBJ2-2, is GAGVSQSPSNKVTEKGKDVELRCDPISGHTALYWYRQSLGQGLEFLIYFQGNSAPDKSGLPSDRFSAERTGGSVSTLTIQRTQQEDSAVYLCGLGMAGELFFGEGSRLTVL.

This clone was counted a few times. The rearrangement uses TRBV14 and TRBJ2-3; a possible D gene is TRBD1 (5 bases). Germline assignment: CDR1 SGHDN and CDR2 FVKESK. With 4 bases removed from V and 6 bases from J, the gap between germline ends came to 14 bases. CDR3 length: 14 residues. The CDR3 nucleotides are TGTGCCAGCAGCCGTGAGATTGGGGCGGATACGCAGTATTTT. This gives the protein CASSREIGADTQYF.

This clone was seen a few times. J is TRBJ2-5 and V is TRBV20-1; D is ambiguous. CDR1 and CDR2 from the germline V gene are DFQATT and SNEGSKA (reference sequence). The CDR3 covers 11 residues. Between the trimmed V and J ends, which lost 6 bases and 5 bases, there was a span of 10 bases. In DNA, the CDR3 is TGCAGTGCGAGCCCCTGGGAGACCCAGTACTTC. Its protein is CSASPWETQYF.

This clone has more than one count but fewer than ten. The chain carries TRBV11-2 and TRBJ2-7, with unresolved D. The CDR3 loop spans 11 amino acids. The germline CDR1 and CDR2 sequences are SGHAT and FQNNGV. The V end was cut by 7 bases, the J end by 3 bases, with 7 bases between. The CDR3 protein is CASTAYYEQYF. The CDR3 bases are TGTGCCAGCACAGCCTACTACGAGCAGTACTTC.

This clone was seen a handful of times. The chain combines TRBV9 with TRBJ2-7, with 12 bases that match TRBD1. With 8 bases clipped from V and 5 bases from J, the junction kept 17 bases outside the gene matches. The CDR3 contains 17 residues. Germline V gene sequence: CDR1 SGDLS, CDR2 YYNGEE. In DNA form, the CDR3 reads TGTGCCAGTGGGCCGGGACAGGGGGCCCTCCGGCTCCACGAGCAGTACTTC. As protein: CASGPGQGALRLHEQYF.

This chain links TRBV2 with TRBJ2-5; D could derive from TRBD1 or TRBD2 (5 bases each). Germline V gene sequence: CDR1 SNHLY, CDR2 FYNNEI. CDR3 length: 12 amino acids. With 6 bases removed from V and 5 bases from J, the gap between germline ends came to 10 bases. CDR3 DNA sequence: TGTGCCAGCAGGGAGGACAAGGAGACCCAGTACTTC. This sequence encodes CASREDKETQYF. The complete variable domain, with remaining parts taken from reference TRBV2 and TRBJ2-5, reads EPEVTQTPSHQVTQMGQEVILRCVPISNHLYFYWYRQILGQKVEFLVSFYNNEISEKSEIFDDQFSVERPDGSNFTLKIRSTKLEDSAMYFCASREDKETQYFGPGTRLLVL.

The chain has TRBV7-9 and TRBJ2-7; D is unresolved. Looked up from germline, CDR1 is SEHNR and CDR2 is FQNEAQ (reference sequence). The CDR3 is 13 amino acids. The ends were cut back, 4 bases at V and 2 bases at J, with 9 bases in the middle. DNA for the CDR3: TGTGCCAGCAGCTACGACCCGACCTACGAGCAGTACTTC. Amino acid sequence: CASSYDPTYEQYF.

The V gene is TRBV30, the J gene TRBJ1-5, with TRBD1 matching over 7 bases. In germline, CDR1 is GTSNPN, CDR2 SVGIG (reference sequence). The CDR3 is 16 residues long. Germline trimming cut 2 bases from V and 0 bases from J; bases unmatched to any gene: 7. The CDR3 sequence is CAWSLGTDISNQPQHF. The CDR3 DNA is TGTGCCTGGAGTCTCGGGACAGATATTAGCAATCAGCCCCAGCATTTT.

The sample holds a few counts of this clone. The chain uses TRBV11-3 and TRBJ1-1; 8 bases are a match to TRBD1. J lost 4 bases, V lost 5 bases, and 9 bases had no gene match. The CDR3 sequence is 15 residues long. CDR1 and CDR2 from the germline V gene are SGHNT and YENEEA. CDR3 nucleotide sequence: TGTGCCAGCAGCCCGACAGGGGATAGGAGCACTGAAGCTTTCTTT. This gives the protein CASSPTGDRSTEAFF. Full variable domain (rest looked up from reference TRBV11-3 and TRBJ1-1): EAGVVQSPRYKIIEKKQPVAFWCNPISGHNTLYWYLQNLGQGPELLIRYENEEAVDDSQLPKDRFSAERLKGVDSTLKIQPAELGDSAVYLCASSPTGDRSTEAFFGQGTRLTVV.

This clone came up a few times. J is TRBJ2-5 and V is TRBV28; the match to TRBD1 covers 8 bases. The CDR3 consists of 15 residues. In germline, CDR1 is MDHEN, CDR2 SYDVKM. With 4 bases clipped from V and 1 base from J, the junction kept 5 bases outside the gene matches. As DNA, the CDR3 is TGTGCCAGCAGTTCCCCCGGACAGGGCCAAGAGACCCAGTACTTC. Amino acids: CASSSPGQGQETQYF.

This clone was picked up a small number of times. The chain joins TRBV14 to TRBJ2-2, with TRBD2 matching over 13 bases. From germline, CDR1 is SGHDN and CDR2 FVKESK. The CDR3 sequence is 15 residues long. The trim removed 5 bases at V and 6 bases at J, leaving 3 bases unmatched. The CDR3: CASSWTSGSAGELFF. CDR3 bases: TGTGCCAGCAGCTGGACTAGCGGGAGCGCCGGGGAGCTGTTTTTT.

There are a few counts of this clone. The J gene is TRBJ2-3, the V gene TRBV29-1, with D possibly TRBD2 on 6 matching bases. CDR1 is SQVTM and CDR2 is ANQGSEA in the germline V gene. The CDR3 runs to 13 residues. Deletions cut 3 bases from V and 6 bases from J, with 13 bases between. The CDR3: CSVDGGAADTQYF. The CDR3 region has the DNA TGCAGCGTTGATGGCGGGGCCGCGGATACGCAGTATTTT.